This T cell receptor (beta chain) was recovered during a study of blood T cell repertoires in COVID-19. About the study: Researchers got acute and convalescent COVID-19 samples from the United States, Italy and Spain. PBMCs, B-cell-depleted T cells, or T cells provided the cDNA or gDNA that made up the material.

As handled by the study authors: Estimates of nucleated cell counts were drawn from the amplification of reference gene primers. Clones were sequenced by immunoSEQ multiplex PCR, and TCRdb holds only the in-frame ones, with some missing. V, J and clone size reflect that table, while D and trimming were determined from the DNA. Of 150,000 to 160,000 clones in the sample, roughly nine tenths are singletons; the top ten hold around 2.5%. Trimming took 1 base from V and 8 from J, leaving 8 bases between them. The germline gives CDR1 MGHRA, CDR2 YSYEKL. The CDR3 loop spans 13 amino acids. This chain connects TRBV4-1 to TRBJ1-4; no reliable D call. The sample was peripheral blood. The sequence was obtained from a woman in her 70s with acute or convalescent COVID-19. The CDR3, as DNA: TGCGCCAGCAGCCAAGTCGTGCGGGAAAAACTGTTTTTT. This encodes CASSQVVREKLFF.